The 26 T cell receptor beta chains in this list originate from one sample, sequenced in a study of T-cell memory formation after mild COVID-19. Each CDR3 protein gets one entry after TCRdb re-called the 5' RACE reads with MiXCR. The sample includes some 320,000 distinct CDR3 sequences, around a sixth of them seen just once. Sequencing was carried out using PBMCs or a T cell subset sorted from them (not recorded which). Source of these receptors: a man between 18 and 29 years old who had mild COVID-19 (a few samples of this study predate the infection). Cell type and time point are not known.

This clonotype showed up just a few times. The J gene is TRBJ2-7, the V gene TRBV9; perhaps D is TRBD1 or TRBD2 (5 bases each). Trimming removed 1 base at V and 6 bases at J, with 17 bases between. Germline-derived CDR1 and CDR2 are SGDLS and YYNGEE. CDR3 length: 15 amino acids. The CDR3 DNA sequence: TGTGCCAGCAGCGTATTCCGGGACGCCGGTGGCGAGCAGTACTTC. Its protein is CASSVFRDAGGEQYF. The whole variable domain, filled in from reference TRBV9 and TRBJ2-7, reads DSGVTQTPKHLITATGQRVTLRCSPRSGDLSVYWYQQSLDQGLQFLIQYYNGEERAKGNILERFSAQQFPDLHSELNLSSLELGDSALYFCASSVFRDAGGEQYFGPGTRLTVT.

This clonotype was observed a handful of times. V usage is TRBV7-9 and J usage is TRBJ2-5; no clear D. CDR1 and CDR2 (germline): SEHNR, FQNEAQ (reference sequence). This CDR3 has 13 residues. Trimming stripped 8 bases from V and 7 bases from J, with 17 bases between. In DNA, the CDR3 is TGTGCCAGCCGCGATCTACAGCGAGGGACCCAGTACTTC. It encodes CASRDLQRGTQYF.

A few counts support this clonotype. The chain has TRBV7-8 and TRBJ2-1; TRBD2 is a possible D gene (6 bases). The length of the CDR3 is 14 residues. The V end lost 7 bases, the J end lost 0 bases, and 10 bases lay between the germline ends. CDR1 SGHVS and CDR2 FQNEAQ come from the germline V gene. The CDR3: CASIGGTSYNEQFF. CDR3 DNA: TGTGCCAGCATTGGAGGGACCTCCTACAATGAGCAGTTCTTC. Using reference TRBV7-8 and TRBJ2-1 for the parts outside the CDR3, the full variable domain is GAGVSQSPRYKVAKRGQDVALRCDPISGHVSLFWYQQALGQGPEFLTYFQNEAQLDKSGLPSDRFFAERPEGSVSTLKIQRTQQEDSAVYLCASIGGTSYNEQFFGPGTRLTVL.

The V gene is TRBV7-2, the J gene TRBJ1-1; D not certain. The CDR3 runs 14 residues. Trimming pared 1 base from V and 0 bases from J, leaving 6 bases between. In germline, CDR1 is SGHTA, CDR2 FQGNSA. CDR3 sequence reads: CASSLGTLNTEAFF. DNA of the CDR3: TGTGCCAGCAGCTTAGGCACATTGAACACTGAAGCTTTCTTT.

The CDR3 sequence is CASSIGQGHEQYV. CDR3 in DNA: TGTGCCAGTAGTATCGGACAGGGCCACGAGCAGTACGTC. The rearrangement joins TRBV19 to TRBJ2-7, with 8 bases matching TRBD1. Trimming at V came to 3 bases and at J to 5 bases, leaving 3 bases not matched to a gene. Germline CDR1 LNHDA, CDR2 SQIVND (reference sequence). The CDR3 sequence is 13 residues long.

This clonotype was seen a handful of times. The gene calls are TRBV6-5 and TRBJ2-3, with 7 bases lining up with TRBD2. The trim removed 6 bases at V and 2 bases at J, leaving 8 bases unmatched. This CDR3 region has 15 residues. CDR1 and CDR2 (germline): MNHEY, SVGAGI. CDR3 region: CASRSRTRLTDTQYF. CDR3 nucleotides: TGTGCCAGCAGGTCACGGACTAGGCTCACAGATACGCAGTATTTT.

This clonotype was counted a few times. The J gene is TRBJ2-5, the V gene TRBV7-9, with D unresolved. V was trimmed by 1 base and J by 4 bases, leaving 4 bases between them. The germline V gene has CDR1 SEHNR and CDR2 FQNEAQ (reference sequence). The CDR3 is made up of 12 amino acids. The CDR3 DNA follows: TGTGCCAGCAGCTTAGTTATAGAGACCCAGTACTTC. Protein: CASSLVIETQYF.

V gene TRBV5-5 combines with J gene TRBJ2-5; the D is unclear. Trimming took 3 bases from V and 5 from J, leaving 14 bases between them. The CDR3 runs 14 residues. The germline V gene encodes CDR1 SGHKS and CDR2 YYEKEE (reference sequence). Here the CDR3 reads CASSSRLGAETQYF. The CDR3 nucleotides read TGTGCCAGCAGCTCCCGGCTGGGTGCGGAGACCCAGTACTTC.

The chain has TRBV10-1 and TRBJ2-7, with D perhaps TRBD1 (6 bases). The CDR3 runs 12 residues. Germline CDR1 is WNHNN and CDR2 is SYGVQD (reference sequence). Between the trimmed V and J ends, which lost 6 bases and 4 bases, there was a span of 10 bases. The CDR3 is CASSGTPYEQYV. For the CDR3, the DNA is TGCGCCAGCAGCGGGACACCATACGAGCAGTACGTC.

This chain joins TRBV9 and TRBJ1-3; D is uncertain. Trimming removed 3 bases from V and 0 bases from J, with 7 bases in between. The CDR3 is 14 residues long. Germline lookup yields CDR1 SGDLS and CDR2 YYNGEE. CDR3 in DNA: TGTGCCAGCAGCGCAGCGAGCTCTGGAAACACCATATATTTT. Protein product: CASSAASSGNTIYF. The full variable domain, with the rest looked up from reference TRBV9 and TRBJ1-3, is DSGVTQTPKHLITATGQRVTLRCSPRSGDLSVYWYQQSLDQGLQFLIQYYNGEERAKGNILERFSAQQFPDLHSELNLSSLELGDSALYFCASSAASSGNTIYFGEGSWLTVV.

In this sample, this clonotype turned up a few times. The chain is built from TRBV7-3 and TRBJ2-1, with 9 bases fitting TRBD1. The CDR3 consists of 16 residues. The trim removed 4 bases at V and 10 bases at J, leaving 14 bases unmatched. Germline V gives CDR1 SGHTA, CDR2 FQGTGA. The CDR3 sequence is CASSSHPGQGPGEQFF. The CDR3 nucleotides read TGTGCCAGCAGCTCCCACCCGGGACAGGGCCCAGGGGAGCAGTTCTTC. Supplemented by reference TRBV7-3 and TRBJ2-1, the full variable domain reads GAGVSQTPSNKVTEKGKYVELRCDPISGHTALYWYRQSLGQGPEFLIYFQGTGAADDSGLPNDRFFAVRPEGSVSTLKIQRTERGDSAVYLCASSSHPGQGPGEQFFGPGTRLTVL.

CDR3 nucleotides: TGTGCCAGCAGCCGATTCTATGACAGGGGGTCCCTTGGGGCCAACGTCCTGACTTTC. Its protein is CASSRFYDRGSLGANVLTF. The gene calls are TRBV7-9 and TRBJ2-6; TRBD1 aligns across 9 bases. Germline assignment: CDR1 SEHNR and CDR2 FQNEAQ (reference sequence). CDR3 size: 19 residues. V dropped 5 bases and J dropped 3; count of bases not matched to a gene: 14.

The rearrangement links TRBV12-3 or TRBV12-4 to TRBJ2-3, with 7 positions matching TRBD2. V trimming: 6 bases; J trimming: 2 bases; junction bases outside the gene matches: 11. This CDR3 is 16 amino acids long. The CDR3 sequence: CASRGATSMPTDTQYF. CDR3 nucleotide sequence: TGTGCCAGCAGGGGCGCGACTAGCATGCCCACAGATACGCAGTATTTT.

In its sample, this clonotype was seen many times. The chain employs TRBV5-1 and TRBJ2-7; possible D gene TRBD1, 5 bases. The germline V gene has CDR1 SGHRS and CDR2 YFSETQ. V was pared by 0 bases and J by 3 bases, with 10 bases between. The CDR3 is 14 amino acids. The CDR3 nucleotides read TGCGCCAGCAGCTTGGGGGCAGGGTACTACGAGCAGTACGTC. Translation: CASSLGAGYYEQYV.

This clonotype was counted only a few times. The chain joins TRBV11-2 to TRBJ2-1, with D unresolved. The ends were cut back, 1 base at V and 15 bases at J, with 13 bases in the middle. This CDR3 spans 12 amino acids. Germline loops: CDR1 SGHAT, CDR2 FQNNGV. CDR3 region: CASSLVAGFPFF. Here the CDR3 DNA reads TGTGCCAGCAGCTTAGTGGCTGGTTTTCCGTTCTTC.

This clonotype has more than one count but fewer than ten. The rearrangement joins TRBV30 to TRBJ2-7; 8 nucleotides align to TRBD1. The V segment lost 1 base and the J segment 6 bases; nucleotides outside the gene matches: 5. The germline V gene has CDR1 GTSNPN and CDR2 SVGIG (reference sequence). The CDR3 length is 13 residues. The CDR3 is CAWSDWTGIEQYF. CDR3 nucleotides: TGTGCCTGGAGTGACTGGACAGGGATCGAGCAGTACTTC.

The chain employs TRBV4-3 and TRBJ2-4; 7 nucleotides agree with TRBD2. With V trimmed by 0 bases and J by 1 base, 0 bases remained unmatched. From germline, CDR1 is LGHNA and CDR2 YSLEER. The CDR3 contains 15 residues. CDR3 sequence: CASSQERGAKNIQYF. In DNA form, the CDR3 reads TGCGCCAGCAGCCAAGAGCGGGGGGCCAAAAACATTCAGTACTTC.

This clonotype is judged medium-sized. The chain has TRBV5-1 and TRBJ2-5; either TRBD1 or TRBD2 may fit D (5 bases each). Trimming took 3 bases from V and 2 from J, leaving 14 bases between them. The CDR3 extends over 15 amino acids. From germline, CDR1 is SGHRS and CDR2 YFSETQ. The CDR3 DNA is TGCGCCAGCAGCTGGAGAGGGACGCGTCAAGAGACCCAGTACTTC. Translating gives CASSWRGTRQETQYF. Full variable domain (rest looked up from reference TRBV5-1 and TRBJ2-5): KAGVTQTPRYLIKTRGQQVTLSCSPISGHRSVSWYQQTPGQGLQFLFEYFSETQRNKGNFPGRFSGRQFSNSRSEMNVSTLELGDSALYLCASSWRGTRQETQYFGPGTRLLVL.

In this sample, this clonotype turned up a few times. V is TRBV6-2 or TRBV6-3 and J is TRBJ2-3, with 10 positions matching TRBD2. CDR1 and CDR2 (germline): MNHEY, SVGEGT. V lost 0 bases, J lost 5 bases, and 5 bases stayed unmatched. The CDR3 is 16 residues long. CDR3 DNA sequence: TGTGCCAGCAGTTACTCGACTTCTAGCGGGGGAGATACGCAGTATTTT. Its protein is CASSYSTSSGGDTQYF.

This chain uses TRBV7-2 with TRBJ2-5; D perhaps matches TRBD2 (7 bases). Germline CDR1 reads SGHTA; CDR2 reads FQGNSA. The CDR3 is 15 amino acids. V lost 5 bases, J lost 7 bases, and 20 bases lay in between. The CDR3 protein is CASSPGGAGIGTQYF. The CDR3 coding sequence is TGTGCCAGCAGCCCTGGGGGGGCCGGTATTGGGACCCAGTACTTC.

V and J are TRBV27 and TRBJ1-6; D unresolved. V lost 5 bases and J 8 bases, leaving 10 bases between the germline ends. Per germline, CDR1 MNHEY and CDR2 SMNVEV (reference sequence). The CDR3 is made up of 13 amino acids. CDR3 loop: CASSPVRDSPLHF. The CDR3 nucleotides read TGTGCCAGCAGTCCCGTTCGCGATTCACCCCTCCACTTT.

This clonotype came up a few times. The genes are TRBV10-3 and TRBJ1-5, with D tentatively TRBD1 (6 bases). The germline V gene has CDR1 ENHRY and CDR2 SYGVKD. V lost 7 bases to trimming and J lost 7 bases, with 14 bases between them. The CDR3 sequence is 13 residues long. In nucleotides, the CDR3 is TGTGCCATCAAGGCAGGGGAAGGGCAGCCCCAGCATTTT. Encoded protein: CAIKAGEGQPQHF.

This sequence joins TRBV4-1 and TRBJ1-2; 7 nucleotides line up with TRBD1. With V trimmed by 0 bases and J by 5 bases, 12 bases remained unmatched. Per the germline V gene, CDR1 is MGHRA and CDR2 is YSYEKL. This CDR3 spans 17 amino acids. CDR3 protein: CASSQDWTGAHPYGYTF. In nucleotides, the CDR3 is TGCGCCAGCAGCCAAGATTGGACAGGCGCCCACCCATATGGCTACACCTTC.

This clonotype was counted between two and nine times. The chain uses TRBV7-8 and TRBJ2-3, with D hard to call. This CDR3 has 14 residues. V shed 3 bases and J shed 6 bases, with 13 bases lying between them. CDR1 SGHVS and CDR2 FQNEAQ come from the germline V gene. The CDR3, as DNA: TGTGCCAGCAGCTTTTGGCTCAATCCGGATACGCAGTATTTT. Translation gives CASSFWLNPDTQYF.

This chain uses TRBV24-1 with TRBJ1-2; D is unresolved. CDR1 KGHDR and CDR2 SFDVKD come from the germline V gene. The CDR3 length is 15 residues. With 4 bases removed from V and 5 bases from J, the gap between germline ends came to 16 bases. CDR3 sequence reads: CATSEGTSAGYGYTF. In nucleotides, the CDR3 is TGTGCCACCAGTGAAGGAACATCGGCTGGGTATGGCTACACCTTC.

This clonotype was counted a few times. This chain connects TRBV7-2 to TRBJ1-1; 7 bases map to TRBD1. J was trimmed by 1 base and V by 5 bases; bases with no gene match: 7. The CDR3 contains 15 residues. From germline, CDR1 is SGHTA and CDR2 FQGNSA. The CDR3 sequence is CASSITRDRNTEAFF. The CDR3 DNA follows: TGTGCCAGCAGCATAACCCGGGACAGGAACACTGAAGCTTTCTTT.